This TCR beta chain was captured by sequencing in a study of blood T cell repertoires in COVID-19. Study information: The study drew acute and convalescent COVID-19 samples from the United States, Italy and Spain. The cDNA or gDNA used as material had been derived from T cells, B-cell-depleted T cells, or PBMCs.

Looked up from germline, CDR1 is SGHAT and CDR2 is FQNNGV. The ends were cut back, 2 bases at V and 8 bases at J, with 12 bases in the middle. CDR3 size: 13 residues. Per the study methods: Reference gene primer amplification yielded estimated nucleated cell counts. Some clones are missing from TCRdb's copy, which holds only in-frame ones; the method was immunoSEQ multiplex PCR. V, J and clone size are taken as reported in that table, and D and trimming were inferred from the DNA itself. The sample holds 50,000 to 55,000 clones, 86% seen once. This chain joins TRBV11-2 and TRBJ1-2; D call uncertain. Input material: peripheral blood. The TCR originated in an older man with acute or convalescent COVID-19. In DNA, the CDR3 is TGTGCCAGCAGCTTAACCGGGAATCAAGGCTACACCTTC. This translates into CASSLTGNQGYTF.